The 25 T cell receptor beta chains below come from one sample, sequenced in a study of blood T cell repertoires in COVID-19. Only in-frame clones appear in the TCRdb table, and some are missing; sequencing was by immunoSEQ multiplex PCR. Of roughly 99,000 clones in the sample, about 89% are singletons; the top ten hold 4.5% to 6%. Sequenced input: peripheral blood. These receptors were taken from a man between 40 and 49 years old with active or convalescent COVID-19.

V usage is TRBV5-1 and J usage is TRBJ2-3; TRBD2 aligns across 8 bases. J lost 5 bases, V lost 0 bases, and 2 bases had no gene match. CDR1 is SGHRS, CDR2 YFSETQ, per germline. The CDR3 has 14 residues. The CDR3 sequence: CASSLVAGGDTQYF. In DNA form, the CDR3 reads TGCGCCAGCAGCTTGGTGGCGGGAGGAGATACGCAGTATTTT.

This chain links TRBV7-2 with TRBJ1-1, with 7 bases matching TRBD1. Germline V gene data show CDR1 as SGHTA and CDR2 as FQGNSA. V gave up 7 bases and J gave up 11 bases; unmatched junction bases: 13. The CDR3 has 13 residues. The CDR3: CASNSMAGGLAFF. The DNA of the CDR3 is TGTGCCAGCAACTCCATGGCAGGGGGTCTCGCTTTCTTT. Full variable domain (remainder filled in from reference TRBV7-2 and TRBJ1-1): GAGVSQSPSNKVTEKGKDVELRCDPISGHTALYWYRQSLGQGLEFLIYFQGNSAPDKSGLPSDRFSAERTGGSVSTLTIQRTQQEDSAVYLCASNSMAGGLAFFGQGTRLTVV.

This clone was picked up one time. The chain uses TRBV7-2 and TRBJ2-2; D possibly corresponds to TRBD1 (6 bases). Germline V gives CDR1 SGHTA, CDR2 FQGNSA. V gave up 1 base and J gave up 4 bases, with 13 bases separating them. The CDR3 is made up of 16 amino acids. The CDR3 loop reads CASSLGSRGSTGELFF. CDR3 DNA: TGTGCCAGCAGCTTAGGAAGCAGGGGAAGCACCGGGGAGCTGTTTTTT.

The sample holds one count of this clone. This rearrangement joins TRBV28 to TRBJ2-2; D unresolved. Between the trimmed V and J ends, which lost 7 bases and 6 bases, there was a span of 6 bases. Germline V lookup: CDR1 MDHEN, CDR2 SYDVKM. The CDR3 is 11 residues long. This CDR3 reads CASKLAGELFF. For the CDR3, the DNA is TGTGCCAGCAAATTAGCCGGGGAGCTGTTTTTT.

The J gene is TRBJ1-4, the V gene TRBV21-1; no DNA check was done on the table's D call, TRBD1. TRBV21-1 is described as a pseudogene. The CDR3 totals 20 residues. CDR3 DNA sequence: TGTGCCAGCAGCAAAAGTTATACCACAGAGCTCCAATCAACTAATGAAAAACTGTTTTTT. Its protein product is CASSKSYTTELQSTNEKLFF.

The chain couples TRBV5-1 to TRBJ1-4, with 9 bases aligning to TRBD1. The CDR3 loop spans 15 amino acids. The ends lost 3 bases at V and 8 bases at J; junction bases unmatched: 8. The germline gives CDR1 SGHRS, CDR2 YFSETQ. The CDR3: CASSSRTGGQEKLFF. CDR3 nucleotides: TGCGCCAGCAGCTCGCGAACAGGGGGCCAGGAAAAACTGTTTTTT.

The rearrangement uses TRBV28 and TRBJ1-6, with D possibly TRBD1 on 6 matching bases. In germline, CDR1 is MDHEN, CDR2 SYDVKM. The CDR3 has 16 amino acids. V lost 5 bases and J lost 2, with 13 bases in between. The CDR3 DNA reads as TGTGCCAGCAGTCCCGGGGGGCCCACCTATAATTCACCCCTCCACTTT. Translation gives CASSPGGPTYNSPLHF.

This chain connects TRBV6-5 to TRBJ1-2, with 8 bases matching TRBD1. Germline assignment: CDR1 MNHEY and CDR2 SVGAGI. The CDR3 spans 13 residues. With 5 bases clipped from V and 4 bases from J, the junction kept 3 bases outside the gene matches. CDR3: CASSRTGGYGYTF. In DNA form, the CDR3 reads TGTGCCAGCAGTCGTACAGGGGGCTATGGCTACACCTTC.

The V gene is TRBV6-1, the J gene TRBJ1-4, with TRBD1 matching 8 bases. V was pared by 2 bases and J by 6 bases, with 5 bases of the junction left unmatched. The CDR3 runs 15 residues. CDR1 is MNHNS and CDR2 is SASEGT in the germline V gene. CDR3 region: CASSERTGQYEKLFF. The CDR3 DNA is TGTGCCAGCAGTGAAAGGACAGGGCAATATGAAAAACTGTTTTTT.

The chain joins TRBV14 to TRBJ1-6, with TRBD1 matching over 11 bases. The V gene's germline CDR1 is SGHDN and CDR2 FVKESK. The CDR3 totals 15 residues. V gave up 5 bases and J gave up 10 bases; unmatched junction bases: 7. The CDR3 coding sequence is TGTGCCAGCAGCGCCCGGACAGGGGGCGAGTCACCCCTCCACTTT. Translating it yields CASSARTGGESPLHF. The variable domain in full, with the rest retrieved from reference TRBV14 and TRBJ1-6, is EAGVTQFPSHSVIEKGQTVTLRCDPISGHDNLYWYRRVMGKEIKFLLHFVKESKQDESGMPNNRFLAERTGGTYSTLKVQPAELEDSGVYFCASSARTGGESPLHFGNGTRLTVT.

The DNA of the CDR3 is TGTGCCTGGGGTGGAGCGGGAGCGGGTACGCAGTATTTT. It translates to CAWGGAGAGTQYF. V and J are TRBV30 and TRBJ2-3; 8 nucleotides line up with TRBD2. Germline V gene sequence: CDR1 GTSNPN, CDR2 SVGIG (reference sequence). Trimming took 5 bases from V and 8 from J; bases not matched to a gene: 9. This CDR3 spans 13 amino acids.

This chain joins TRBV11-2 and TRBJ2-7; TRBD1 agrees at 7 bases. V was clipped by 2 bases and J by 5 bases; unmatched bases: 9. The CDR3 length is 15 residues. Germline CDR1 is SGHAT and CDR2 is FQNNGV. CDR3 coding DNA: TGTGCCAGCAGCTTACAACGGACAGGTACCAACGAGCAGTACTTC. Amino acids: CASSLQRTGTNEQYF.

The gene calls are TRBV3-1 (or the pseudogene TRBV3-2) and TRBJ1-1; D is uncertain. Germline V gene data show CDR1 as LGHDT and CDR2 as YNNKEL (reference sequence). The CDR3 runs 15 residues. Trimming stripped 1 base from V and 0 bases from J, with 9 bases between. DNA for the CDR3: TGTGCCAGCAGCCAAGGCGGATTCATGAACACTGAAGCTTTCTTT. Its translation is CASSQGGFMNTEAFF.

This chain connects TRBV7-9 to TRBJ2-1, with 7 bases identical to TRBD2. The V gene's germline CDR1 is SEHNR and CDR2 FQNEAQ (reference sequence). V lost 1 base to trimming and J lost 2 bases; unmatched junction nucleotides: 8. This CDR3 is built from 17 residues. CDR3 coding DNA: TGTGCCAGCAGCTTAGTAGCGGGTAGCGCAACCTACAATGAGCAGTTCTTC. This gives the protein CASSLVAGSATYNEQFF.

This clone was detected a few times. The chain employs TRBV20-1 and TRBJ2-7, with a tentative D call TRBD2 (6 bases). CDR1 is DFQATT, CDR2 SNEGSKA, per germline (reference sequence). V shed 3 bases and J shed 2 bases, with 14 bases lying between them. This CDR3 comprises 14 residues. The chain's CDR3 is CSASPTQRAYEQYF. DNA for the CDR3: TGCAGTGCTAGTCCCACCCAGCGGGCCTACGAGCAGTACTTC.

This sequence joins TRBV7-2 and TRBJ1-1, with TRBD1 matching over 7 bases. Losses at the gene ends were 4 bases for V and 1 base for J; bases not matched to a gene: 3. CDR3 size: 14 residues. Germline CDR1 and CDR2: SGHTA and FQGNSA. The CDR3 bases are TGTGCCAGCAGCTCACAGGGGCCGAACACTGAAGCTTTCTTT. This translates into CASSSQGPNTEAFF.

The genes are TRBV24-1 and TRBJ2-5; TRBD2 aligns across 9 bases. Germline lookup yields CDR1 KGHDR and CDR2 SFDVKD. CDR3 length: 14 residues. V shed 4 bases, J shed 5 bases, and the junction held 4 bases outside the gene matches. The CDR3 DNA is TGTGCCACCAGTGAAGCGGGGGGTCGGGAGACCCAGTACTTC. Amino acids: CATSEAGGRETQYF.

V and J are TRBV24-1 and TRBJ1-2; D gene ambiguous. This CDR3 has 13 residues. From germline, CDR1 is KGHDR and CDR2 SFDVKD. Trimming took 5 bases from V and 1 from J, leaving 7 bases between them. The chain's CDR3 is CATSGQYNYGYTF. Here the CDR3 DNA reads TGTGCCACCAGTGGTCAGTATAACTATGGCTACACCTTC.

This chain uses TRBV12-3 or TRBV12-4 with TRBJ1-1; D is unclear. The length of the CDR3 is 13 residues. Trimming left V 6 bases short and J 0 bases short, with 8 bases between. In DNA form, the CDR3 reads TGTGCCAGCAGCCAGACATTGAACACTGAAGCTTTCTTT. Its protein product is CASSQTLNTEAFF.

The chain has TRBV4-2 and TRBJ2-7, with 10 bases aligning to TRBD2. The germline V gene has CDR1 LGHNA and CDR2 YNFKEQ. The CDR3 has 14 residues. J gave up 9 bases and V 5 bases, and 10 bases lay outside the gene matches. CDR3 protein: CASSATSGEFGQYF. The CDR3 DNA is TGTGCCAGCAGCGCCACTAGCGGGGAGTTTGGGCAGTACTTC.

This clone was recorded once. The genes are TRBV7-2 and TRBJ1-2; possibly TRBD1 for D (6 bases). Germline CDR1 reads SGHTA; CDR2 reads FQGNSA. The CDR3 sequence is 15 residues long. Deletions cut 3 bases from V and 6 bases from J, with 17 bases between. The CDR3 region has the DNA TGTGCCAGCAGCTTTTCTCCGAGGGGGGGCGATGGCTACACCTTC. Translation gives CASSFSPRGGDGYTF. Complete variable domain (other parts from reference TRBV7-2 and TRBJ1-2): GAGVSQSPSNKVTEKGKDVELRCDPISGHTALYWYRQSLGQGLEFLIYFQGNSAPDKSGLPSDRFSAERTGGSVSTLTIQRTQQEDSAVYLCASSFSPRGGDGYTFGSGTRLTVV.

This clone has only a few counts. V and J are TRBV19 and TRBJ2-5; D unresolved. The length of the CDR3 is 13 residues. Trimming removed 3 bases from V and 6 bases from J, with 11 bases in between. Germline CDR1 reads LNHDA; CDR2 reads SQIVND (reference sequence). The CDR3: CASSITPWQTQYF. Written as DNA, the CDR3 is TGTGCCAGTAGTATTACCCCATGGCAGACCCAGTACTTC.

The CDR3 nucleotides read TGTGCCAGCTCACCAAGCGGGAGTAGGGCAGATACGCAGTATTTT. Protein: CASSPSGSRADTQYF. This rearrangement joins TRBV18 to TRBJ2-3; 8 bases fit TRBD2. Looked up from germline, CDR1 is KGHSH and CDR2 is LQKENI. The trim removed 2 bases at V and 4 bases at J, leaving 5 bases unmatched. This CDR3 region has 15 residues.

The chain joins TRBV5-1 to TRBJ2-5, with 10 nucleotides matching TRBD1. The CDR3 totals 15 residues. Germline V gene data show CDR1 as SGHRS and CDR2 as YFSETQ. J lost 5 bases, V lost 3 bases, and 7 bases had no gene match. The CDR3 region has the DNA TGCGCCAGCAGCTCGGAGACAGGGGGCGGCGAGACCCAGTACTTC. It yields the protein CASSSETGGGETQYF.

V usage is TRBV7-8 and J usage is TRBJ1-2; 8 bases fit TRBD1. CDR1 and CDR2 (germline): SGHVS, FQNEAQ. J lost 6 bases, V lost 1 base, and 10 bases had no gene match. The CDR3 contains 16 residues. The CDR3 is CASSLGRQGISHGYTF. The CDR3 DNA is TGTGCCAGCAGCTTAGGGAGACAGGGGATTTCGCATGGCTACACCTTC. The whole variable domain, remainder taken from reference TRBV7-8 and TRBJ1-2, is GAGVSQSPRYKVAKRGQDVALRCDPISGHVSLFWYQQALGQGPEFLTYFQNEAQLDKSGLPSDRFFAERPEGSVSTLKIQRTQQEDSAVYLCASSLGRQGISHGYTFGSGTRLTVV.